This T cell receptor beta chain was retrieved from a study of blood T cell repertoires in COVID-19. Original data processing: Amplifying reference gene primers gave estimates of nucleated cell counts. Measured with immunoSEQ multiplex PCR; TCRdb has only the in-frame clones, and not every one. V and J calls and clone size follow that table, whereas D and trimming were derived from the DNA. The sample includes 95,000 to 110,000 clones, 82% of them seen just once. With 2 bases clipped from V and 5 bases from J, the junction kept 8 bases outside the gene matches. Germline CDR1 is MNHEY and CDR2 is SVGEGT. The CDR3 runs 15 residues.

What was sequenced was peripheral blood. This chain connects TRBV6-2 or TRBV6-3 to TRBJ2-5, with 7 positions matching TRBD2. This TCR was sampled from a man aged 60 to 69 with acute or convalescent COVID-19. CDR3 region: CASSYAFGLGETQYF. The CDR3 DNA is TGTGCCAGCAGTTACGCCTTTGGACTAGGGGAGACCCAGTACTTC.